The T cell receptor (beta chain) under discussion was sequenced for a study of human T cells and chemical hapten exposure. Time point of the sample: patch test 2, 6 weeks after DPC sensitization. Regarding treatment: therapeutic diphenylcyclopropenone sensitization with weekly scalp DPC. Only a few counts were recorded for this clonotype. TCRdb recomputed calls from the RACE reads with MiXCR, one row per CDR3 protein. The sample holds hundreds of thousands of distinct CDR3 sequences, roughly 6.3% seen once. The CDR3 has 16 residues. V gave up 3 bases and J gave up 1 base, with 13 bases separating them.

The chain employs TRBV12-3 or TRBV12-4 and TRBJ1-5; tentatively, D is TRBD1 (5 bases). The sequencing here drew on whole blood, taken in connection with sensitization to the hapten diphenylcyclopropenone (DPC). The sequence was collected from a woman aged 18-29 years with alopecia areata. Some clones in this sample may be carry-over from other donors' samples. The CDR3 loop reads CASSFSQGASNQPQHF. CDR3 DNA: TGTGCCAGCAGTTTCTCTCAAGGGGCCAGCAATCAGCCCCAGCATTTT.